The 18 T cell receptor beta chains below were found in one sample sequenced in a study of shared clonotypes between healthy human individuals. Assay used: immunoSEQ multiplex PCR; TCRdb lists only in-frame clones, some missing. The repertoire includes approximately 2,300,000 clones, roughly 90% of them detected once, and 0.3% to 0.4% sits in the top ten. Sample: naive CD4+ T cells from PBMCs. Documented subset: CD45RA+ positively selected. These receptor sequences come from a man between 18 and 35 years old in good health. Some clones in this sample may be carry-over from other donors' samples.

This clone was observed a single time. This sequence joins TRBV7-9 and TRBJ2-2; D unclear. The germline CDR1 and CDR2 sequences are SEHNR and FQNEAQ (reference sequence). Between the trimmed V and J ends, which lost 1 base and 4 bases, there was a span of 10 bases. This CDR3 is 15 amino acids long. CDR3 sequence reads: CASSLVADGTGELFF. As DNA, the CDR3 is TGTGCCAGCAGCTTAGTGGCCGACGGCACCGGGGAGCTGTTTTTT.

This sequence joins TRBV19 and TRBJ1-2; D is perhaps TRBD1 (5 bases). Germline loops: CDR1 LNHDA, CDR2 SQIVND (reference sequence). This CDR3 spans 15 amino acids. With 7 bases removed from V and 5 bases from J, the gap between germline ends came to 20 bases. Here the CDR3 DNA reads TGTGCCAGTAACACTATCCTCCGAGGGGAGTATGGCTACACCTTC. Protein: CASNTILRGEYGYTF.

This clone occurred once. J is TRBJ1-2 and V is TRBV5-4; 10 bases align to TRBD1. V trimming: 0 bases; J trimming: 1 base; junction bases outside the gene matches: 6. The CDR3 totals 17 residues. Germline assignment: CDR1 SGHNT and CDR2 YYREEE (reference sequence). The CDR3 bases are TGTGCCAGCAGCTTGGGGGCTGGACAGGGGGTTAACTATGGCTACACCTTC. Residues: CASSLGAGQGVNYGYTF.

V usage is TRBV7-9 and J usage is TRBJ2-6, with D possibly TRBD1 on 5 matching bases. V was clipped by 1 base and J by 3 bases, with 19 bases between them. Germline loops: CDR1 SEHNR, CDR2 FQNEAQ (reference sequence). CDR3 length: 19 residues. In DNA, the CDR3 is TGTGCCAGCAGCTTAGGGCATGGGTGGGGCGCAGGTGGGGCCAACGTCCTGACTTTC. Translating gives CASSLGHGWGAGGANVLTF.

The chain has TRBV19 and TRBJ1-5; 7 bases line up with TRBD1. Trimming took 5 bases from V and 6 from J; bases not matched to a gene: 10. Germline CDR1 is LNHDA and CDR2 is SQIVND (reference sequence). This CDR3 region has 15 residues. CDR3 amino acids: CASSPRQGLFQPQHF. CDR3 DNA: TGTGCCAGTAGTCCGCGACAGGGCCTGTTTCAGCCCCAGCATTTT.

As concerns this clone: An end of the junction does not agree with germline; a read error may underlie this. The chain combines TRBV29-1 with TRBJ2-1, with a possible D match to TRBD2 (6 bases). Germline lookup yields CDR1 SQVTM and CDR2 ANQGSEA. The CDR3 runs 10 residues. The chain's CDR3 is CSVRTGEEVF. The DNA of the CDR3 is TGCAGCGTTAGGACCGGGGAGGAGGTCTTC.

This chain links TRBV5-4 with TRBJ2-7, with 7 bases identical to TRBD1. V was pared by 4 bases and J by 10 bases, with 23 bases of the junction left unmatched. Germline-derived CDR1 and CDR2 are SGHNT and YYREEE (reference sequence). There are 17 residues in the CDR3. This CDR3 reads CASSRPAQGSSFARQYF. CDR3 nucleotides: TGTGCCAGCAGCCGACCCGCACAGGGGTCCTCTTTCGCCCGACAGTACTTC.

Worth noting for this clone: The sample contains more than one DNA sequence encoding this CDR3. The V gene is TRBV5-1, the J gene TRBJ2-3, with D tentatively TRBD1 (6 bases). CDR1 SGHRS and CDR2 YFSETQ come from the germline V gene. Trimming shortened V by 0 bases and J by 1 base, and 12 bases separated the two germline ends. The CDR3 has 16 residues. CDR3 in amino acids: CASSLGAGDGTDTQYF. The CDR3 region has the DNA TGCGCCAGCAGCTTGGGGGCAGGGGACGGCACAGATACGCAGTATTTT.

V is TRBV30 and J is TRBJ1-4; D remains ambiguous. This CDR3 is 15 amino acids long. V lost 4 bases and J lost 3, with 15 bases in between. Germline-derived CDR1 and CDR2 are GTSNPN and SVGIG (reference sequence). In DNA form, the CDR3 reads TGTGCCTGGACCGGTGGGCCGGACGCTAATGAAAAACTGTTTTTT. This codes for CAWTGGPDANEKLFF.

The rearrangement joins TRBV2 to TRBJ1-1; 8 bases agree with TRBD1. The CDR3 has 14 residues. The J segment lost 6 bases and the V segment lost 6 bases, leaving 9 bases of the junction unmatched. Germline V gene sequence: CDR1 SNHLY, CDR2 FYNNEI. CDR3 residues: CASRSRGQGPEAFF. As DNA, the CDR3 is TGTGCCAGCAGGTCCAGGGGGCAGGGGCCTGAAGCTTTCTTT.

This chain connects TRBV5-1 to TRBJ1-1; D is undetermined. The germline V gene has CDR1 SGHRS and CDR2 YFSETQ. The V and J ends lost 0 bases and 4 bases respectively, with 13 bases between them. The CDR3 consists of 15 residues. Here the CDR3 DNA reads TGCGCCAGCAGCTTGGTTGCGGGAAGAAGCACTGAAGCTTTCTTT. Protein: CASSLVAGRSTEAFF.

This clone has more than one count but fewer than ten. In the same sample, other DNA sequences code for this CDR3. The chain combines TRBV19 with TRBJ1-5; D gene unclear. The germline CDR1 and CDR2 sequences are LNHDA and SQIVND (reference sequence). V was shortened by 0 bases and J by 9 bases, with 6 bases between the two germline ends. This CDR3 is 12 amino acids long. The CDR3 is CASSIDRGPQHF. In DNA, the CDR3 is TGTGCCAGTAGTATAGATCGAGGGCCCCAGCATTTT.

The CDR3 loop is CATSTPRQGSGETQYF. Here the CDR3 DNA reads TGTGCCACCAGCACCCCCCGACAGGGCAGCGGAGAGACCCAGTACTTC. V is TRBV15 and J is TRBJ2-5, with 7 bases lining up with TRBD1. This CDR3 region has 16 residues. The junction had 12 bases not matched to a gene; V was cut back by 4 bases and J by 4 bases. Germline lookup yields CDR1 LNHNV and CDR2 YYDKDF (reference sequence).

This sequence joins TRBV19 and TRBJ1-5; 8 positions agree with TRBD1. The CDR3 consists of 17 residues. Trimming removed 1 base from V and 1 base from J; junction bases left unmatched: 6. Germline lookup yields CDR1 LNHDA and CDR2 SQIVND (reference sequence). The CDR3 DNA follows: TGTGCCAGTAGTATAGGGGACAGGCTCCCGAGCAATCAGCCCCAGCATTTT. It specifies CASSIGDRLPSNQPQHF.

The chain carries TRBV5-1 and TRBJ1-3, with TRBD1 as a possible D gene (6 bases). Germline V CDR1 and CDR2: SGHRS, YFSETQ. V lost 1 base and J 8 bases, leaving 16 bases between the germline ends. The CDR3 covers 15 residues. The CDR3 protein is CASSLSGVAGDTIYF. The DNA of the CDR3 is TGCGCCAGCAGCTTGTCGGGGGTAGCAGGGGACACCATATATTTT.

As concerns this clone: This sample also contains other DNA sequences that code for the same CDR3. The chain is built from TRBV7-3 and TRBJ2-1; a possible D gene is TRBD2 (6 bases). The CDR3 extends over 16 amino acids. Trimming shortened V by 5 bases and J by 0 bases, and 14 bases separated the two germline ends. Germline V CDR1 and CDR2: SGHTA, FQGTGA. CDR3 sequence reads: CASSQGTGSSYNEQFF. DNA of the CDR3: TGTGCCAGCAGCCAAGGGACCGGGAGCTCCTACAATGAGCAGTTCTTC. Based on the CDR3 plus reference TRBV7-3 and TRBJ2-1, the full variable domain is GAGVSQTPSNKVTEKGKYVELRCDPISGHTALYWYRQSLGQGPEFLIYFQGTGAADDSGLPNDRFFAVRPEGSVSTLKIQRTERGDSAVYLCASSQGTGSSYNEQFFGPGTRLTVL.

J is TRBJ1-4 and V is TRBV6-5, with 8 bases fitting TRBD1. Germline V gene lookup returns CDR1 MNHEY and CDR2 SVGAGI. The trim removed 6 bases at V and 7 bases at J, leaving 10 bases unmatched. This CDR3 contains 15 residues. The CDR3 bases are TGTGCCAGCAGACAGGAACAGGGGGGAAGTGAAAAACTGTTTTTT. Residues: CASRQEQGGSEKLFF.

This chain connects TRBV11-3 to TRBJ1-1, with 10 positions matching TRBD1. The ends lost 3 bases at V and 4 bases at J; junction bases unmatched: 17. The CDR3 has 19 residues. The germline V gene has CDR1 SGHNT and CDR2 YENEEA. Here the CDR3 DNA reads TGTGCCAGCAGCTTTCGGGTGTTAGGGACAGGGGCCACCAGCACTGAAGCTTTCTTT. Translation gives CASSFRVLGTGATSTEAFF.